Sequencing of this T cell receptor beta chain was carried out in a study of cytomegalovirus exposure and HLA in healthy donors. Study-wide results and caveats: In a later analysis, TCR beta V- and J-gene trimming was associated with a missense DCLRE1C variant. There were several of the most significant clusters that appeared linked to common viral pathogens in a later analysis. A likely sequencing artifact accounted for one observed cluster of highly shared sequence variants.

This CDR3 comprises 15 residues. The V gene end was trimmed by 3 bases and the J gene end by 2 bases; junction bases not matched to a gene: 2. Germline lookup yields CDR1 MRHNA and CDR2 SNTAGT. Vbeta (60) and Jbeta (13) primers were used in the PCR. The table came from immunoSEQ multiplex PCR; TCRdb's copy has only in-frame clones and leaves some out. The sample has about 79,000 clones; under 70% are singletons. This clone was picked up a small number of times. Antigen specificity is unknown. The clonotype was recovered from a woman aged 50 to 65 in good health and CMV-seropositive. The J gene is TRBJ2-3, the V gene TRBV6-4; 10 nucleotides line up with TRBD2. Sample: PBMCs. The CDR3 loop is CASSESGGATDTQYF. As DNA, the CDR3 is TGTGCCAGCAGTGAAAGCGGGGGGGCCACAGATACGCAGTATTTT.